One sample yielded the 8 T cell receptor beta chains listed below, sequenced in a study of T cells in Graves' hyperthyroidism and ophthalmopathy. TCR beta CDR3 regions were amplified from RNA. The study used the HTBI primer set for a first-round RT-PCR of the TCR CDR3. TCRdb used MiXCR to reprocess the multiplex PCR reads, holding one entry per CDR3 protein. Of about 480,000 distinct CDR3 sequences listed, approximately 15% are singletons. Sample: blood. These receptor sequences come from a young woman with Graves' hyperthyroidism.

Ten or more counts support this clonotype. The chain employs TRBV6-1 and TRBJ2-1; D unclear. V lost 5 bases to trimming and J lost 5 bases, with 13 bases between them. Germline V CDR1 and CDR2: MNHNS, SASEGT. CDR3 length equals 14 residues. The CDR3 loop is CASSSPIHHNEQFF. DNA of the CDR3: TGTGCCAGCAGTTCCCCGATCCACCACAATGAGCAGTTCTTC.

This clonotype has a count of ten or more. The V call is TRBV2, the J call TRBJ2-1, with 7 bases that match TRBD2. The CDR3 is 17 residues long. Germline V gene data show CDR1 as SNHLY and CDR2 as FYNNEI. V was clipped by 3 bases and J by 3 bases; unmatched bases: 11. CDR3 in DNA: TGTGCCAGCAGTGAGGCGTGGAGGTGGGAGGGCTACAATGAGCAGTTCTTC. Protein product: CASSEAWRWEGYNEQFF. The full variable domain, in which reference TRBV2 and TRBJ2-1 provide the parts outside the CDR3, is EPEVTQTPSHQVTQMGQEVILRCVPISNHLYFYWYRQILGQKVEFLVSFYNNEISEKSEIFDDQFSVERPDGSNFTLKIRSTKLEDSAMYFCASSEAWRWEGYNEQFFGPGTRLTVL.

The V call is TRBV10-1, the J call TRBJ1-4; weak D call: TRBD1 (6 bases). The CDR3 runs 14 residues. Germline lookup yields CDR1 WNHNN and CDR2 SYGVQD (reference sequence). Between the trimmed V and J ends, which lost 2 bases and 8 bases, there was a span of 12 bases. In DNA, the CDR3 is TGCGCCAGCAGTGAGACAGGGCTGGAAGAAAAACTGTTTTTT. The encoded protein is CASSETGLEEKLFF.

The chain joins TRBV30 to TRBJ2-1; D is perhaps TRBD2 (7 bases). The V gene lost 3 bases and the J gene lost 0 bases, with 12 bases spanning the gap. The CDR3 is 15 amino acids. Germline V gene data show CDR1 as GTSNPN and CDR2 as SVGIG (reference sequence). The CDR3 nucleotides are TGTGCCTGGAGAGGGGGGGGGATCTCCTACAATGAGCAGTTCTTC. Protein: CAWRGGGISYNEQFF. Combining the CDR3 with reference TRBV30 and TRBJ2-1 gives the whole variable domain SQTIHQWPATLVQPVGSPLSLECTVEGTSNPNLYWYRQAAGRGLQLLFYSVGIGQISSEVPQNLSASRPQDRQFILSSKKLLLSDSGFYLCAWRGGGISYNEQFFGPGTRLTVL.

CDR3 protein: CASSPLISGNTIYF. CDR3 sequence (DNA): TGTGCCAGCAGCCCACTCATCTCTGGAAACACCATATATTTT. This chain joins TRBV7-9 and TRBJ1-3; D gene uncertain. The ends were cut back, 5 bases at V and 0 bases at J, with 8 bases in the middle. CDR3 length: 14 amino acids. CDR1 and CDR2 from the germline V gene are SEHNR and FQNEAQ (reference sequence).

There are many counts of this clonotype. CDR3 in DNA: TGTGCCATCAGTGATCCCCTAGCGGGACTGCGCGAGCAGTACGTC. This gives the protein CAISDPLAGLREQYV. The chain carries TRBV10-3 and TRBJ2-7; 9 bases align to TRBD2. The V gene's germline CDR1 is ENHRY and CDR2 SYGVKD. V was pared by 3 bases and J by 6 bases, with 9 bases of the junction left unmatched. The CDR3 length is 15 residues.

CDR3 DNA sequence: TGTGCCTGGAGTGTACCTATAGGGACACCCTGGGATGAAGCTTTCTTT. Residues: CAWSVPIGTPWDEAFF. The rearrangement links TRBV30 to TRBJ1-1, with D possibly TRBD1 on 6 matching bases. V lost 0 bases and J 7 bases, leaving 21 bases between the germline ends. The CDR3 spans 16 residues. The germline CDR1 and CDR2 sequences are GTSNPN and SVGIG (reference sequence).

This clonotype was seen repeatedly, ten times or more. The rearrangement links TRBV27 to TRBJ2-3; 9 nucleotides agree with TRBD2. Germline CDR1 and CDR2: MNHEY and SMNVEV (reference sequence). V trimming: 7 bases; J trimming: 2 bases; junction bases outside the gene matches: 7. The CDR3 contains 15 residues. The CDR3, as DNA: TGTGCCAGCACGGGCGGGAGGGCTTACACAGATACGCAGTATTTT. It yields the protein CASTGGRAYTDTQYF.